This TCR beta chain is drawn from a study of response to subunit inactivated influenza vaccine. Overall study results and limits: Authors suggested seasonal influenza vaccinations each recruit few new T cells.

TCRdb fed the RT-PCR reads into MiXCR, producing one record per CDR3 protein. The sample lists about 520,000 distinct CDR3 sequences, about 25% seen once, with under 2.5% in the top ten. In this sample, this clonotype turned up a few times. Its cognate antigen is unknown. V shed 0 bases and J shed 7 bases, with 7 bases lying between them. Germline lookup yields CDR1 SGHDN and CDR2 FVKESK. The CDR3 loop spans 13 amino acids. The sequences come from CD4+ T cells sorted from PBMCs, collected roughly 5 days after vaccination. The source is a man aged 45 to 65 who received an inactivated influenza vaccine. The V and J genes are TRBV14 and TRBJ2-1, with D unclear. The DNA for the CDR3 is TGTGCCAGCAGCCAAGATCTATGGAATGAGCAGTTCTTC. This codes for CASSQDLWNEQFF.